Listed below are T cell receptor beta chains from one sample, sequenced in a study of vaccination effects on CD4 cells after COVID-19. The method was immunoSEQ multiplex PCR; TCRdb's version includes in-frame clones alone and lacks a portion of them. The sample holds over 80,000 clones; roughly 80% are singletons and the top ten take roughly 1.2%. The antigens for these receptors are not known. The specimen was CD4+ T cells from PBMCs cultured with HCoV-OC43 spike peptides, collected after COVID-19 vaccination. The origin of the receptors is a human donor who received a COVID-19 vaccine. Each CDR3 is given with its conserved first and last residue. A D gene is named only where the DNA matches it firmly. Expanded clones are given a class, and other clones once, few, many or no size at all.

>TRBJ2-1|once|TRBV19|-
CASSIGYRLGEQFF
TGTGCCAGTAGTATAGGGTACAGGTTGGGTGAGCAGTTCTTC
>TRBJ2-1|-|TRBV24-1|TRBD2
CATSDPESGGYNEQFF
TGTGCCACCAGTGATCCTGAGAGCGGGGGCTACAATGAGCAGTTCTTC
>TRBJ1-6|-|TRBV5-4|-
CASSLLGRSFPSPLHF
TGTGCCAGCAGCTTGCTGGGGCGAAGCTTCCCTTCACCCCTCCACTTT
>TRBJ2-1|-|TRBV7-2|-
CASSLVKESSYNEQFF
TGTGCCAGCAGCTTAGTGAAGGAGAGCTCCTACAATGAGCAGTTCTTC
>TRBJ1-2|-|TRBV4-1|TRBD1
CASSQEGTGVNYGYTF
TGCGCCAGCAGCCAAGAAGGGACAGGGGTTAACTATGGCTACACCTTC
>TRBJ1-4|-|TRBV19|-
CASSDVSSPNEKLFF
TGTGCCAGTAGTGATGTCAGCAGCCCAAATGAAAAACTGTTTTTT
>TRBJ1-5|-|TRBV19|-
CASSIPPAGHQPQHF
TGTGCCAGTAGTATCCCCCCTGCGGGGCATCAGCCCCAGCATTTT
>TRBJ1-4|few|TRBV6-5|-
CASSSPTGKGEKLFF
TGTGCCAGCAGTTCACCCACGGGCAAGGGGGAAAAACTGTTTTTT
>TRBJ1-2|-|TRBV6-5|-
CASSYSAGKGYTF
TGTGCCAGCAGTTACTCGGCTGGGAAGGGCTACACCTTC
>TRBJ2-1|-|TRBV12-1|-
CASSPGRHISYNEQFF
TGTGCCAGCAGCCCCGGAAGGCACATCTCCTACAATGAGCAGTTCTTC
>TRBJ1-5|once|TRBV6-5|-
CASGAGSNQPQHF
TGTGCCAGCGGAGCAGGAAGCAATCAGCCCCAGCATTTT
>TRBJ1-5|-|TRBV6-6|TRBD1
CASSWSGGNNQPQHF
TGTGCCAGCAGTTGGTCAGGGGGTAACAATCAGCCCCAGCATTTT
>TRBJ1-5|-|TRBV5-1|-
CASSLASNQPQHF
TGCGCCAGCAGCTTGGCTAGCAATCAGCCCCAGCATTTT
>TRBJ1-2|-|TRBV7-2|-
CASSSGLSTYGYTF
TGTGCCAGCAGCTCAGGGCTGTCTACCTATGGCTACACCTTC
>TRBJ2-5|-|TRBV7-8|-
CASSYNSEAETQYF
TGTGCCAGCAGCTACAATAGCGAGGCGGAGACCCAGTACTTC
>TRBJ1-4|-|TRBV12-5|TRBD1
CASGLTRTGVGKLFF
TGTGCTAGTGGTTTGACTCGGACAGGGGTAGGAAAACTGTTTTTT
>TRBJ2-2|-|TRBV6-5|-
CASSRGTTGELFF
TGTGCCAGCAGCCGAGGGACAACCGGGGAGCTGTTTTTT
>TRBJ2-1|-|TRBV4-3|-
CASSQELGDEQFF
TGCGCCAGCAGCCAAGAGTTAGGGGATGAGCAGTTCTTC
>TRBJ2-4|-|TRBV19|-
CASRWTLAKNIQYF
TGTGCCAGTAGGTGGACACTAGCCAAAAACATTCAGTACTTC
>TRBJ2-3|few|TRBV12-3/TRBV12-4|-
CASKRTSTDTQYF
TGTGCCAGCAAGCGGACAAGCACAGATACGCAGTATTTT
>TRBJ1-1|-|TRBV11-2|TRBD1
CASSSGTGGTEAFF
TGTGCCAGCAGCTCCGGGACAGGGGGCACTGAAGCTTTCTTT
>TRBJ1-6|few|TRBV2|-
CASTSSIQIYNSPLHF
TGTGCCAGCACTTCGTCCATACAGATCTATAATTCACCCCTCCACTTT
>TRBJ2-5|-|TRBV1|-
CTSSQDTSGGAQEEETQYF
TGCACCAGCAGCCAAGATACTAGCGGGGGGGCTCAGGAGGAAGAGACCCAGTACTTC
>TRBJ2-3|-|TRBV19|TRBD1
CASIVLRGSTDTQYF
TGTGCCAGTATAGTCCTCAGGGGGTCTACAGATACGCAGTATTTT
>TRBJ2-2|-|TRBV27|TRBD1
CASRKVTGGYAGELFF
TGTGCCAGCAGGAAAGTGACAGGGGGGTATGCCGGGGAGCTGTTTTTT
>TRBJ2-1|-|TRBV24-1|TRBD1
CATSDLDRGNEQFF
TGTGCCACCAGTGACCTAGACAGGGGCAATGAGCAGTTCTTC
>TRBJ2-5|-|TRBV5-6|-
CASSLGVETQYF
TGTGCCAGCAGCTTGGGGGTAGAGACCCAGTACTTC
>TRBJ2-2|-|TRBV24-1|TRBD1
CATTSGTGATGELFF
TGTGCCACCACTTCCGGGACAGGGGCTACCGGGGAGCTGTTTTTT
>TRBJ1-1|once|TRBV6-5|-
CASRTNRYLNTEAFF
TGTGCCAGCAGGACCAACCGATACCTGAACACTGAAGCTTTCTTT
>TRBJ2-1|-|TRBV9|TRBD2
CASSVGLAGGLNEQFF
TGTGCCAGCAGCGTGGGACTAGCGGGGGGGCTGAATGAGCAGTTCTTC
>TRBJ1-1|-|TRBV2|TRBD1
CASNQRGGMNTEAFF
TGTGCCAGCAACCAAAGAGGGGGCATGAACACTGAAGCTTTCTTT
>TRBJ2-3|-|TRBV2|TRBD1
CASSSDRGGADTQYF
TGTGCCAGCAGTTCGGACAGGGGAGGCGCAGATACGCAGTATTTT
>TRBJ1-1|few|TRBV19|-
CASSIAQNTEAFF
TGTGCCAGTAGTATAGCACAGAACACTGAAGCTTTCTTT
>TRBJ1-5|-|TRBV24-1|-
CATAGPGGGSNQPQHF
TGTGCCACCGCCGGCCCCGGGGGAGGTAGCAATCAGCCCCAGCATTTT
>TRBJ1-1|-|TRBV6-5|TRBD1
CASSYEGQGITEAFF
TGTGCCAGCAGTTACGAAGGACAGGGTATTACTGAAGCTTTCTTT
>TRBJ2-3|few|TRBV11-2|-
CASRTIKVADTQYF
TGTGCCAGCAGAACAATAAAGGTGGCAGATACGCAGTATTTT
>TRBJ1-5|-|TRBV2|-
CASTEGGPLPQHF
TGTGCCAGCACCGAGGGGGGGCCTTTGCCCCAGCATTTT